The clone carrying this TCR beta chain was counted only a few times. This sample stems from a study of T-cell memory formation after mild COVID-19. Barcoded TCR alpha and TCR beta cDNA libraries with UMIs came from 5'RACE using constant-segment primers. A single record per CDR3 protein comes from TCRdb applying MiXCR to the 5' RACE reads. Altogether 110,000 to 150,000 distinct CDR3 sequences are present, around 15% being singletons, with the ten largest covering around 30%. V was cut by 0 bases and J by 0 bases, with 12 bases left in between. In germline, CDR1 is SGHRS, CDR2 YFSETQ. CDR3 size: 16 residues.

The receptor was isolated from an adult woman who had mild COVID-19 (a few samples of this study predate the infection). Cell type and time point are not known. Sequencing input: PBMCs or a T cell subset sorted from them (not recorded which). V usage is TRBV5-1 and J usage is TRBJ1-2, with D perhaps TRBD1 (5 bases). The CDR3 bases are TGCGCCAGCAGCTTGGCCAGGGACGGAACTAACTATGGCTACACCTTC. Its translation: CASSLARDGTNYGYTF.